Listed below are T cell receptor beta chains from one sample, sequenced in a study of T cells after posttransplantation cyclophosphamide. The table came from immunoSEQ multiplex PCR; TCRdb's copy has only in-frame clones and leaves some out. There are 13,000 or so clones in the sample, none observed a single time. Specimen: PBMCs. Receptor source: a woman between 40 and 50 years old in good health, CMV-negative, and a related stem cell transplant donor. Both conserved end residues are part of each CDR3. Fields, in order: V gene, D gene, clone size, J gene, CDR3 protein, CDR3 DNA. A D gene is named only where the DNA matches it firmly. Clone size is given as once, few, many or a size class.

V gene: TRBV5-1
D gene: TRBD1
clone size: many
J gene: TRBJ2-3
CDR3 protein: CASSPDRGTDTQYF
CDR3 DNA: TGCGCCAGCAGCCCGGACAGGGGCACAGATACGCAGTATTTT

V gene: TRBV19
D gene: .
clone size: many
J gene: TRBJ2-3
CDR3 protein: CASSEQINTDTQYF
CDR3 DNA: TGTGCCAGTAGTGAACAAATCAACACAGATACGCAGTATTTT

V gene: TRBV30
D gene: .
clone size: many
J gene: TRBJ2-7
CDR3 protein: CAWSANYEQYF
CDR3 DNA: TGTGCCTGGAGCGCTAACTACGAGCAGTACTTC

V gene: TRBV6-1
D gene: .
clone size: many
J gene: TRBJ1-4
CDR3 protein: CASRPDGRGSEKLFF
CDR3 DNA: TGTGCCAGCAGACCGGATGGACGGGGGAGTGAAAAACTGTTTTTT

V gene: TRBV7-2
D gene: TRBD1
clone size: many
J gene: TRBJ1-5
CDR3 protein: CASSSGTGASNQPQHF
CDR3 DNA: TGTGCCAGCAGCTCCGGGACAGGGGCTAGCAATCAGCCCCAGCATTTT

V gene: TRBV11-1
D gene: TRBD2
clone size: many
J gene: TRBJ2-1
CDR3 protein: CASSSPRGGGEQFF
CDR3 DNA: TGTGCCAGCAGCTCTCCGAGGGGCGGGGGTGAGCAGTTCTTC

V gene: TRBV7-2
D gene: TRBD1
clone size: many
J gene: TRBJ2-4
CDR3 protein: CASSSGQGANIQYF
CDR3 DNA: TGTGCCAGCAGCTCCGGACAGGGGGCCAACATTCAGTACTTC

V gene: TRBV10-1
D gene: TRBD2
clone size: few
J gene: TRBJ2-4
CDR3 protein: CASNPHLAGGHENIQYF
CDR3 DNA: TGCGCCTCAAACCCCCACTTAGCGGGGGGGCACGAAAACATTCAGTACTTC

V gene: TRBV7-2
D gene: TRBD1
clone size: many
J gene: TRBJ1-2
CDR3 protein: CASSYGQGSAGYTF
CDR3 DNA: TGTGCCAGCAGCTACGGACAGGGTAGCGCTGGCTACACCTTC

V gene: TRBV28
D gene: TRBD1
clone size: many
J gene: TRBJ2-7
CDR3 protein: CASNSPGTGRHSGHF
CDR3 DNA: TGTGCCAGCAACTCTCCAGGGACAGGGAGGCACAGCGGCCACTTC

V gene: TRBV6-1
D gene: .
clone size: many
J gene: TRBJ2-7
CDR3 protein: CASSEFRDEQYF
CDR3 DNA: TGTGCCAGCAGTGAATTCAGGGACGAGCAGTACTTC

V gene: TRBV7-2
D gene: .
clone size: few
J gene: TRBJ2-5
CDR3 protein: CASSLGGERETQYF
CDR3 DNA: TGTGCCAGCAGCTTGGGGGGTGAACGAGAGACCCAGTACTTC